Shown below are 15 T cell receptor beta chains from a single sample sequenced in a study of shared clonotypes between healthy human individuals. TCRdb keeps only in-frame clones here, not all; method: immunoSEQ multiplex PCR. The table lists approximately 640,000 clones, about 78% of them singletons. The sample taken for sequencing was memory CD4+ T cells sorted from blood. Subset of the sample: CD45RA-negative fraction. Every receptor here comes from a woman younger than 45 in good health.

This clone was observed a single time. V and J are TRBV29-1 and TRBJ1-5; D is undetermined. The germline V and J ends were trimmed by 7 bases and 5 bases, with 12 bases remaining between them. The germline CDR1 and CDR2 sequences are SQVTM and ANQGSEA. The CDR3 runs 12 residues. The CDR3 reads CSARSGDQPQHF. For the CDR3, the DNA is TGCAGCGCCAGGTCTGGGGATCAGCCCCAGCATTTT.

The CDR3 DNA sequence: TGTGCCAGCAAGGGGGCGGGAGGGTTAGATACGCAGTATTTT. This translates into CASKGAGGLDTQYF. This chain connects TRBV6-5 to TRBJ2-3, with 9 positions matching TRBD2. The germline gives CDR1 MNHEY, CDR2 SVGAGI. Losses at the gene ends were 7 bases for V and 5 bases for J; bases not matched to a gene: 7. There are 14 residues in the CDR3.

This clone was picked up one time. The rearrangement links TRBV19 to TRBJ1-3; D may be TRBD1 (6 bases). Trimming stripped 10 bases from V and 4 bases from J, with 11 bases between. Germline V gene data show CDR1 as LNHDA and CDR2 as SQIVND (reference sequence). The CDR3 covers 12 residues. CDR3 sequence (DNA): TGTGCCATCGGGACATCCGGAAACACCATATATTTT. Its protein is CAIGTSGNTIYF.

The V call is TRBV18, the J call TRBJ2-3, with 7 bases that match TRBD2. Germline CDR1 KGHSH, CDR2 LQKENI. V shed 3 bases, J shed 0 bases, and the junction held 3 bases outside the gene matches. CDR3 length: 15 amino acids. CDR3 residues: CASSPISGSTDTQYF. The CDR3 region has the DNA TGTGCCAGCTCACCGATTAGCGGGAGCACAGATACGCAGTATTTT.

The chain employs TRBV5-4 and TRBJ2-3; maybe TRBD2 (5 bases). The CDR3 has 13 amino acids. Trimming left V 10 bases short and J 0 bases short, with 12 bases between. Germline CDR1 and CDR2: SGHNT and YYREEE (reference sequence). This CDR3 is CAGTAASTDTQYF. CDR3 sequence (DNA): TGTGCCGGAACAGCGGCTAGCACAGATACGCAGTATTTT.

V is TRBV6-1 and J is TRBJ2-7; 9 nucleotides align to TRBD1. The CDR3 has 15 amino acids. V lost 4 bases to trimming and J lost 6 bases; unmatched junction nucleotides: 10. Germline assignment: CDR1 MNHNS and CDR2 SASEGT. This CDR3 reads CASSGSGTGLFEQYF. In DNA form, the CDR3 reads TGTGCCAGCAGTGGCTCCGGGACAGGGCTCTTCGAGCAGTACTTC.

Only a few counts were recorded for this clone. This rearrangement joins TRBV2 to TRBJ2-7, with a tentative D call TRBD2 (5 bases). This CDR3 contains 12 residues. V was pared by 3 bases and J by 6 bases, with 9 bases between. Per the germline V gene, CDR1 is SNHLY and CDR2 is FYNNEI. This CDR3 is CASSERVFEQYF. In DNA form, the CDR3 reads TGTGCCAGCAGTGAGAGGGTATTCGAGCAGTACTTC.

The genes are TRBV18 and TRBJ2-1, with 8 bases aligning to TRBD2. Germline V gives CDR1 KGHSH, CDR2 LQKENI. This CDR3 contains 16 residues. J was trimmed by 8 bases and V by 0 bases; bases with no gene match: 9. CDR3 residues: CASSPPSGSEVDEQFF. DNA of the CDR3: TGTGCCAGCTCACCACCCAGCGGGAGTGAGGTGGATGAGCAGTTCTTC.

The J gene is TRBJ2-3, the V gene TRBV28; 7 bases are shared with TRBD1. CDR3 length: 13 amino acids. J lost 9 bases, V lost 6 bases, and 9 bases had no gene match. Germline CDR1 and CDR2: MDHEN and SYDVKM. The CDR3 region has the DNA TGTGCCAGCAGCCCTACCGGGACAGCCACGCAGTATTTT. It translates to CASSPTGTATQYF. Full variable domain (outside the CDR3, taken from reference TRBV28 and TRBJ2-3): DVKVTQSSRYLVKRTGEKVFLECVQDMDHENMFWYRQDPGLGLRLIYFSYDVKMKEKGDIPEGYSVSREKKERFSLILESASTNQTSMYLCASSPTGTATQYFGPGTRLTVL.

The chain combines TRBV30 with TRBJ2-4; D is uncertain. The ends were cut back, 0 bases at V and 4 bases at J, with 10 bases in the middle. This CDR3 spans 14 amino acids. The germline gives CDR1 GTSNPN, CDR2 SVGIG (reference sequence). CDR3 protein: CAWSVHGEKNIQYF. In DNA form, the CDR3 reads TGTGCCTGGAGTGTACATGGCGAGAAAAACATTCAGTACTTC. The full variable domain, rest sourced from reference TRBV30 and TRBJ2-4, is SQTIHQWPATLVQPVGSPLSLECTVEGTSNPNLYWYRQAAGRGLQLLFYSVGIGQISSEVPQNLSASRPQDRQFILSSKKLLLSDSGFYLCAWSVHGEKNIQYFGAGTRLSVL.

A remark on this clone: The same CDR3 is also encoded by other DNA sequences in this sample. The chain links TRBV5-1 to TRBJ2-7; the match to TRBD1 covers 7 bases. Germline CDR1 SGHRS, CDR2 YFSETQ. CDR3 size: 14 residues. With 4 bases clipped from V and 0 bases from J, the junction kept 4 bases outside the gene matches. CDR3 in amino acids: CASSLGQDSYEQYF. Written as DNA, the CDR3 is TGCGCCAGCAGCCTTGGACAGGACTCCTACGAGCAGTACTTC.

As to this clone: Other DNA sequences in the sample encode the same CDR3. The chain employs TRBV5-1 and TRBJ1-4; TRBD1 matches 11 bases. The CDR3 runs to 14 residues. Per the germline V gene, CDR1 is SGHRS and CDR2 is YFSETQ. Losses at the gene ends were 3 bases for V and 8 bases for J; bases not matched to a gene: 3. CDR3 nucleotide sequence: TGCGCCAGCAGCTCCGGGACAGGGGGGGAAAAACTGTTTTTT. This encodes CASSSGTGGEKLFF.

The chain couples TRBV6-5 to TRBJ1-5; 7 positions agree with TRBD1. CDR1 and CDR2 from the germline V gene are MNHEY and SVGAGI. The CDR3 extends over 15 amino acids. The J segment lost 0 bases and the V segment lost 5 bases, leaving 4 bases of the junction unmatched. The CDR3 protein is CASSQGGYSNQPQHF. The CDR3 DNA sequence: TGTGCCAGCAGTCAGGGGGGCTATAGCAATCAGCCCCAGCATTTT.

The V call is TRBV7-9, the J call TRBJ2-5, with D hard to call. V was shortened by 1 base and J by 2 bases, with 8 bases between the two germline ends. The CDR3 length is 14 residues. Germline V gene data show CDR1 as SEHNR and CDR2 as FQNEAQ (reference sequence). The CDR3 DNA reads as TGTGCCAGCAGCTTAGGAGGTGGGCAAGAGACCCAGTACTTC. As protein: CASSLGGGQETQYF.

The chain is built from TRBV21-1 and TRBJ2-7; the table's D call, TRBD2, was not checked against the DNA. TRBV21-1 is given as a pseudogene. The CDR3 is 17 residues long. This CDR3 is CASSLASGSDFRYEQYF. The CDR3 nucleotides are TGTGCCAGCAGCCTAGCTAGCGGGAGTGATTTTAGGTACGAGCAGTACTTC.